The rows below give T cell receptor beta chains drawn from one sample of a study of cytomegalovirus exposure and HLA in healthy donors. The data were produced by immunoSEQ multiplex PCR, yet TCRdb's version contains in-frame clones alone and is incomplete. The sample yields some 180,000 clones, about three quarters seen once. Specimen: PBMCs. The source of these receptors is a woman in her 30s in good health and CMV-seronegative. Each CDR3 is given with its conserved first and last residue. For some rows the clone size is stated as once, few or many, or as a class when expanded; others skip it.

>TRBV18|-
CASSPAGTGGGYGYTF
>TRBV10-2|-
CASSEWRYSNQPQHF
>TRBV11-2|once
CASSLSHLRNQPQHF
>TRBV15|once
CATSRVRDSRTNEKLFF
>TRBV27|few
CASPRGAGETQYF
>TRBV6-6|-
CASAGREAYSGNTIYF
>TRBV19|-
CASSNQGYSNQPQHF
>TRBV29-1|-
CSVEVGVGSKYF
>TRBV4-1|-
CASSQDGLVLRYEQYF
>TRBV5-1|-
CASSWSGDRQETQYF
>TRBV2|-
CASSDGQGVLTGNTIYF
>TRBV9|few
CASSITGANSPLHF
>TRBV5-1|-
CASSLTGQGAETQYF
>TRBV4-1|-
CASTLVGGPVNTEAFF
>TRBV2|once
CASSGSTGFEFF
>TRBV30|few
CAWSLAGGPYEQYF
>TRBV19|once
CASSMRQGIFSGNTIYF
>TRBV9|-
CASSVDRGSLHF
>TRBV5-1|-
CASSLDGTAFQPQHF
>TRBV18|-
CASSYQGGGREIYEQYF
>TRBV11-2|-
CASSLKTEKFF
>TRBV25-1|once
CASSDFERGNTGELFF
>TRBV30|-
CAWSVPDRGSYNSPLHF
>TRBV6-5|few
CASRATGNYEQYF
>TRBV2|-
CASTWDYQETQYF
>TRBV27|-
CASSLQGQGGSPLHF
>TRBV7-3|once
CASSLGQVLTDTQYF
>TRBV5-6|-
CASSRSTRTGKETQYF
>TRBV6-5|-
CASRPSGTGGYEQYF